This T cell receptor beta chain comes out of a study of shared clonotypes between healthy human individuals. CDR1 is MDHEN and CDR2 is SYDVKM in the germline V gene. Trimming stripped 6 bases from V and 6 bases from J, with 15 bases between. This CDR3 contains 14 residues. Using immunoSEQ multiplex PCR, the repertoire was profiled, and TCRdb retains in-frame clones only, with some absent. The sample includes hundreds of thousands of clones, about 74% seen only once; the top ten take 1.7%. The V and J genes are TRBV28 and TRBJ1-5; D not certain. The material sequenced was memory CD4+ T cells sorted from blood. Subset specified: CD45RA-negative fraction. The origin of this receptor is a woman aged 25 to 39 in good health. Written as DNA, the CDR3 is TGTGCCAGCAGGGCGACCGTTTCTGGTCAGCCCCAGCATTTT. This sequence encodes CASRATVSGQPQHF.